This TCR beta chain was recorded in a study of blood T cell repertoires in COVID-19. Study-level information: T cells, B-cell-depleted T cells, or PBMCs supplied cDNA or gDNA.

The cohort comprised adults aged roughly 18 to 90 years residing in 20 to 25 US areas. Participants' own reports of clinical history determined their cohort assignment. Methods used by the authors: Amplifying reference gene primers gave estimates of nucleated cell counts. Clones were read by immunoSEQ multiplex PCR, and TCRdb kept only the in-frame ones, dropping some. Clone size and the V and J calls come from that table; the DNA yielded D and trimming. This sample has 180,000 or so clones, with approximately 85% found just once. The source of this sequence is a man aged 40-49 years with acute COVID-19. Sequenced material: PBMCs or T cells enriched from blood (not recorded which).

The CDR3 sequence: CATEQGPNTEAFF. In DNA, the CDR3 is TGTGCCACCGAACAGGGGCCGAACACTGAAGCTTTCTTT. The chain joins TRBV19 to TRBJ1-1, with 7 bases aligning to TRBD1. The CDR3 length is 13 residues. Germline CDR1 reads LNHDA; CDR2 reads SQIVND (reference sequence). With 10 bases clipped from V and 1 base from J, the junction kept 6 bases outside the gene matches. Looking up the rest from reference TRBV19 and TRBJ1-1 gives the full variable domain: DGGITQSPKYLFRKEGQNVTLSCEQNLNHDAMYWYRQDPGQGLRLIYYSQIVNDFQKGDIAEGYSVSREKKESFPLTVTSAQKNPTAFYLCATEQGPNTEAFFGQGTRLTVV.